The sequence of this T cell receptor (beta chain) was determined in a study of human T cells and chemical hapten exposure. As for the study in general: Slight differences in pooled library volume were the main source of varying TCR yields across samples.

Time point in this sample: healthy volunteer bleed at 2 weeks. From whole blood left unfractionated, total RNA was extracted. This CDR3 is built from 15 residues. The V end lost 2 bases, the J end lost 7 bases, and 15 bases lay between the germline ends. Germline-derived CDR1 and CDR2 are MGHRA and YSYEKL. Individual cDNA molecules had unique molecular identifiers attached to them by the library. Source study methods: Samples contained a median of about 96,000 TCRs, with a range of about 23,224 to 700,000. TCRdb passed the RACE reads through MiXCR, listing each CDR3 protein once. These V and J calls derive from TCRdb rather than the authors' analysis. The sample holds about 47,000 distinct CDR3 sequences, 4.4% seen once. At least ten counts were recorded for this clonotype.

The clonotype was recovered from a human donor in good health. Some clones in this sample may be carry-over from other donors' samples. Source material: whole blood. V is TRBV4-1 and J is TRBJ1-5; no firm D call. CDR3 nucleotides: TGCGCCAGCAGCCAACCCAGAGACCGTGGACAGCCCCAGCATTTT. Its protein is CASSQPRDRGQPQHF.